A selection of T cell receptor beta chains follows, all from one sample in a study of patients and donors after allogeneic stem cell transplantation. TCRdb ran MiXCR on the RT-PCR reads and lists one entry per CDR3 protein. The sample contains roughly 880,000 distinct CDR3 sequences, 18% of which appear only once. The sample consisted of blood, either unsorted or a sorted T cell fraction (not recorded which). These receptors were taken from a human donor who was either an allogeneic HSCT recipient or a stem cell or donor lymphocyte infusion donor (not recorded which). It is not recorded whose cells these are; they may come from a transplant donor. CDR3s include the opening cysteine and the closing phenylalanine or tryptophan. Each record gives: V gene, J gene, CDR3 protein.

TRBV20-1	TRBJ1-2	CSAPGTAFSYGYTF
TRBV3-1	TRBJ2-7	CASSPTSGAPYEQYF
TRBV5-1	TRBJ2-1	CASSLMVAGGPYNEQFF
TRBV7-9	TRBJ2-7	CASSLVVGFEQYF
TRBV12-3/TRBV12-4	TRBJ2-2	CASSFPNRDTGELFF
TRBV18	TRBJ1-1	CASSPQINTEAFF
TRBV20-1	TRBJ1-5	CSALGPGTDYSNQPQHF
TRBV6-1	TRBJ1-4	CASIPGVATNEKLFF
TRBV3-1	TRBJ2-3	CASSQVILGTSGTLGDTQYF
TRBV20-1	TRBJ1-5	CSARGVIGGPMNQPQHF
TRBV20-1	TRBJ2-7	CSAKAPGQGVNEQYF
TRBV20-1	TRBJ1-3	CSACRDRLYSGNTIYF
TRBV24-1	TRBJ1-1	CATSATGSVKGAFF
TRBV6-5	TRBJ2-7	CASSYSMSRLDYEQYF
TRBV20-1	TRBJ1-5	CSATLQGSNQPQHF
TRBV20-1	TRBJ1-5	CSAAGTGGYQPQHF
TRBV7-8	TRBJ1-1	CASSSRRGWTEAFF
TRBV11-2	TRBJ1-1	CASSLWAGGRVTAGTEAFF
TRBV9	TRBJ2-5	CASSGSSGRDETQYF
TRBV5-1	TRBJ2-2	CASSSHGTGGTGELFF
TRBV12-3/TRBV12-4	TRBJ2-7	CASSLTGSYEQYF
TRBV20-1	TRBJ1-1	CSPPGATFEAFF
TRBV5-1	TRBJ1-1	CASTPRGTDNTEAFF
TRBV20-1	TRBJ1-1	CSARAGHLMNTEAFF